A single sample gave rise to the 18 T cell receptor beta chains below, sequenced in a study of blood T cell repertoires in COVID-19. This table comes from immunoSEQ multiplex PCR, and its TCRdb copy is limited to in-frame clones, with some not included. The table has 400,000 or so clones, around 89% seen once; the top ten hold about 1.6%. Source material: peripheral blood. The receptors here all came from a woman aged 35 to 49 with COVID-19, enrolled during active disease.

This clone occurred once. This chain links TRBV18 with TRBJ2-3; D not resolved. This CDR3 is built from 14 residues. V lost 0 bases and J 9 bases, leaving 13 bases between the germline ends. Germline V gene data show CDR1 as KGHSH and CDR2 as LQKENI. CDR3 in amino acids: CASSPPELRVTQYF. CDR3 nucleotide sequence: TGTGCCAGCTCACCACCCGAGCTACGGGTCACGCAGTATTTT.

The chain employs TRBV10-3 and TRBJ1-5, with D perhaps TRBD1 (6 bases). V lost 6 bases, J lost 3 bases, and 12 bases lay in between. CDR1 ENHRY and CDR2 SYGVKD come from the germline V gene. The CDR3 is 14 residues long. CDR3 nucleotide sequence: TGTGCCATCAGCGGGGACATGTACAATCAGCCCCAGCATTTT. Translation gives CAISGDMYNQPQHF.

The chain links TRBV12-3 or TRBV12-4 to TRBJ1-5; D is undetermined. CDR3 length equals 13 residues. V shed 4 bases and J shed 8 bases, with 12 bases lying between them. In DNA form, the CDR3 reads TGTGCCAGCAGTTGGAGGAGGGCGAAGCCCCAGCATTTT. Translated, it gives CASSWRRAKPQHF.

The chain couples TRBV28 to TRBJ1-6; perhaps TRBD1 as D (6 bases). The CDR3 is 18 residues long. Trimming left V 2 bases short and J 3 bases short, with 17 bases between. Germline V lookup: CDR1 MDHEN, CDR2 SYDVKM. The DNA for the CDR3 is TGTGCCAGCAGTTTAATCCGATCCCCAGGGGTCTATAATTCACCCCTCCACTTT. Protein sequence: CASSLIRSPGVYNSPLHF.

The CDR3 bases are TGTGCCTGGAGCCGACCCCGGACAGCGACAGATACGCAGTATTTT. Protein: CAWSRPRTATDTQYF. The V gene is TRBV30, the J gene TRBJ2-3; D perhaps matches TRBD1 (6 bases). The V end was cut by 3 bases, the J end by 3 bases, with 16 bases between. The CDR3 consists of 15 residues. Germline V CDR1 and CDR2: GTSNPN, SVGIG (reference sequence).

The chain joins TRBV19 to TRBJ2-4; tentatively, D is TRBD2 (6 bases). Trimming took 5 bases from V and 0 from J, leaving 14 bases between them. Germline CDR1 reads LNHDA; CDR2 reads SQIVND (reference sequence). The CDR3 totals 16 residues. The CDR3 sequence: CASSAISGVAKNIQYF. The CDR3 DNA reads TGTGCCAGTAGTGCTATTAGCGGTGTAGCCAAAAACATTCAGTACTTC.

This clone turned up a few times. The rearrangement joins TRBV6-5 to TRBJ1-2; weak D call: TRBD1 (5 bases). V lost 6 bases to trimming and J lost 6 bases, with 14 bases between them. CDR1 and CDR2 from the germline V gene are MNHEY and SVGAGI. The CDR3 loop spans 13 amino acids. CDR3 protein: CASSARGGDGYTF. In nucleotides, the CDR3 is TGTGCCAGCAGCGCCCGGGGGGGAGATGGCTACACCTTC.

This chain joins TRBV5-1 and TRBJ2-7; tentative D call: TRBD1 (5 bases). Germline CDR1 and CDR2: SGHRS and YFSETQ. V dropped 0 bases and J dropped 2 bases, with 12 bases sitting between them. The CDR3 loop spans 15 amino acids. The CDR3 bases are TGCGCCAGCAGCTTGGCCGGTGGGGCCACCTACGAGCAGTACTTC. Amino acid sequence: CASSLAGGATYEQYF.

The rearrangement links TRBV27 to TRBJ2-7; 8 bases fit TRBD1. Germline values: CDR1 MNHEY, CDR2 SMNVEV (reference sequence). After removal of 2 bases from V and 4 bases from J, the junction contained 7 bases not matched to a gene. The CDR3 length is 15 residues. For the CDR3, the DNA is TGTGCCAGCAGTTTAGGGGGGACAGGTGTATACGAGCAGTACTTC. Translation: CASSLGGTGVYEQYF.

The DNA of the CDR3 is TGTGCCAGCAGTCCTCTCCGGGACAGGGGGCGGGGGCTGTTTTTT. Translation: CASSPLRDRGRGLFF. The chain recombines TRBV27 with TRBJ1-4, with TRBD1 identical over 12 bases. In germline, CDR1 is MNHEY, CDR2 SMNVEV (reference sequence). V lost 5 bases, J lost 14 bases, and 12 bases stayed unmatched. This CDR3 spans 15 amino acids. Variable domain in full (rest from reference TRBV27 and TRBJ1-4): EAQVTQNPRYLITVTGKKLTVTCSQNMNHEYMSWYRQDPGLGLRQIYYSMNVEVTDKGDVPEGYKVSRKEKRNFPLILESPSPNQTSLYFCASSPLRDRGRGLFFGSGTQLSVL.

The chain recombines TRBV19 with TRBJ2-7; perhaps TRBD2 as D (7 bases). CDR1 and CDR2 from the germline V gene are LNHDA and SQIVND (reference sequence). V lost 5 bases, J lost 3 bases, and 11 bases lay in between. The CDR3 is 13 residues long. The CDR3 bases are TGTGCCAGTAGTTTGAGGGGGGGCTACGAGCAGTACTTC. It translates to CASSLRGGYEQYF.

This clone has more than one count but fewer than ten. This chain connects TRBV7-9 to TRBJ2-1; D is ambiguous. The germline CDR1 and CDR2 sequences are SEHNR and FQNEAQ (reference sequence). Trimming removed 5 bases from V and 7 bases from J, with 21 bases in between. The CDR3 is made up of 16 amino acids. Written as DNA, the CDR3 is TGTGCCAGCAGCCCGAAGACGAGACTGGCTAGGAATGAGCAGTTCTTC. Protein: CASSPKTRLARNEQFF. The complete variable domain, with remaining parts taken from reference TRBV7-9 and TRBJ2-1, reads DTGVSQNPRHKITKRGQNVTFRCDPISEHNRLYWYRQTLGQGPEFLTYFQNEAQLEKSRLLSDRFSAERPKGSFSTLEIQRTEQGDSAMYLCASSPKTRLARNEQFFGPGTRLTVL.

This rearrangement joins TRBV19 to TRBJ1-2; perhaps TRBD1 as D (5 bases). Germline lookup yields CDR1 LNHDA and CDR2 SQIVND (reference sequence). The V gene lost 8 bases and the J gene lost 4 bases, with 11 bases spanning the gap. The length of the CDR3 is 12 residues. The CDR3 DNA reads as TGTGCCAGTGGCAGGGCTCTCTATGGCTACACCTTC. This gives the protein CASGRALYGYTF. Filled out from reference TRBV19 and TRBJ1-2, the complete variable domain reads DGGITQSPKYLFRKEGQNVTLSCEQNLNHDAMYWYRQDPGQGLRLIYYSQIVNDFQKGDIAEGYSVSREKKESFPLTVTSAQKNPTAFYLCASGRALYGYTFGSGTRLTVV.

This clone was observed a single time. This sequence joins TRBV18 and TRBJ1-3; D gene uncertain. The CDR3 length is 17 residues. In germline, CDR1 is KGHSH, CDR2 LQKENI. Trimming took off 5 bases at V and 0 bases at J, with 17 bases between the two ends. CDR3 sequence reads: CASSSRPGGTSGNTIYF. CDR3 bases: TGTGCCAGCTCATCACGTCCTGGAGGCACCTCTGGAAACACCATATATTTT.

This chain connects TRBV19 to TRBJ2-1; 10 bases align to TRBD1. The CDR3 is made up of 14 amino acids. Germline values: CDR1 LNHDA, CDR2 SQIVND (reference sequence). The V and J ends lost 10 bases and 7 bases, in that order; junction bases with no gene match: 10. This chain's CDR3 is CATKPGTGVNEQFF. The CDR3 DNA reads as TGTGCCACAAAGCCGGGGACAGGGGTAAATGAGCAGTTCTTC.

The J gene is TRBJ1-3, the V gene TRBV7-9, with D possibly being TRBD1 (5 bases). V dropped 5 bases and J dropped 0 bases, with 14 bases sitting between them. The CDR3 is 16 residues long. Germline V lookup: CDR1 SEHNR, CDR2 FQNEAQ (reference sequence). CDR3: CASSRPGLSSGNTIYF. CDR3 nucleotides: TGTGCCAGCAGCCGCCCAGGGTTGAGCTCTGGAAACACCATATATTTT.

V is TRBV2 and J is TRBJ2-2, with D possibly matching TRBD1 (6 bases). Per the germline V gene, CDR1 is SNHLY and CDR2 is FYNNEI. This CDR3 has 13 amino acids. Between the trimmed V and J ends, which lost 5 bases and 6 bases, there was a span of 10 bases. This CDR3 reads CASSQGIAGELFF. The DNA of the CDR3 is TGTGCCAGCAGTCAGGGGATCGCCGGGGAGCTGTTTTTT.

The chain joins TRBV7-2 to TRBJ2-5, with TRBD1 as a possible D gene (7 bases). The CDR3 is 17 residues long. CDR1 and CDR2 (germline): SGHTA, FQGNSA. The ends were cut back, 0 bases at V and 2 bases at J, with 16 bases in the middle. CDR3 amino acids: CASSLAPPGGIQETQYF. CDR3 nucleotides: TGTGCCAGCAGCTTAGCGCCGCCAGGGGGGATACAAGAGACCCAGTACTTC.